This note documents a single TCR beta chain sequence. Its antigen is still unknown. A much larger clone differs by one base, so this may be a read error. RNA transcripts provided the source from which TCR beta CDR3 regions were amplified. The HTBI set primed first-round TCR CDR3 RT-PCR. TCRdb reprocessed the multiplex PCR reads with MiXCR, giving one entry per CDR3 protein. The sample contains hundreds of thousands of distinct CDR3 sequences, roughly a third of which appear only once. The data were obtained in a study of T cells in Graves' hyperthyroidism and ophthalmopathy. Notes on the study in general: Ophthalmopathy and stable hyperthyroidism were told apart by a 13 V-J model.

Criteria for exclusion of patients were uncontrolled infection, other autoimmune disease, pregnancy or lactation. V shed 1 base and J 5 bases; nucleotides not matched to a gene: 4. Germline V CDR1 and CDR2: SEHNR, FQNEAQ (reference sequence). The length of the CDR3 is 14 residues. The chain combines TRBV7-9 with TRBJ2-7, with 8 bases identical to TRBD1. The TCR was taken from a woman aged 40 to 50 with Graves' hyperthyroidism. Sequencing was done on a sample of blood. The CDR3 region is CASSLDRGINEQYF. The CDR3 DNA follows: TGTGCCAGCAGCTTAGACAGGGGGATAAACGAGCAGTACTTC.